This T cell receptor beta chain was captured in a study of T-cell memory formation after mild COVID-19. One entry per CDR3 protein, called by TCRdb with MiXCR from the 5' RACE reads. The sample contains approximately 89,000 distinct CDR3 sequences, approximately 23% of which appear only once. Germline values: CDR1 MNHEY, CDR2 SMNVEV (reference sequence). There are 13 residues in the CDR3. V lost 3 bases to trimming and J lost 11 bases, with 16 bases between them. Sequencing input: PBMCs or a T cell subset sorted from them (not recorded which). The V gene is TRBV27, the J gene TRBJ1-1; unclear D gene. The TCR originated in a man aged 18 to 30 who had mild COVID-19 (a few samples of this study predate the infection). Cell type and time point are not known. CDR3 coding DNA: TGTGCCAGCAGTTTTCTTGCAGGTCCTTCCGCTTTCTTT. It is translated as CASSFLAGPSAFF.